The rows below give T cell receptor beta chains drawn from one sample of a study of cytomegalovirus exposure and HLA in healthy donors. This table comes from immunoSEQ multiplex PCR, and its TCRdb copy is limited to in-frame clones, with some not included. Of 90,000 to 120,000 clones in the sample, around 75% were seen once. Sequenced input: PBMCs. The receptors were sampled from a woman in her late teens or twenties in good health and CMV-seropositive. Each CDR3 is given with its conserved first and last residue. Each record gives: J gene, clone size, V gene, D gene, CDR3 DNA, CDR3 protein. D genes are given only for firm matches. Expanded clones get a size class; other rows say once, few or many, or leave the size out.

j_call: TRBJ2-1
clone_size: -
v_call: TRBV27
d_call: -
cdr3_nt: TGTGCCAGCAGGAAACAGGGATCCTACAATGAGCAGTTCTTC
cdr3_aa: CASRKQGSYNEQFF

j_call: TRBJ2-1
clone_size: -
v_call: TRBV10-3
d_call: -
cdr3_nt: TGTGCCATCAGTGAGCTGGCGGGTGACAATGAGCAGTTCTTC
cdr3_aa: CAISELAGDNEQFF

j_call: TRBJ1-2
clone_size: -
v_call: TRBV30
d_call: -
cdr3_nt: TGTGCCTGGAGGGCATGGGGAGGGGGCTACACCTTC
cdr3_aa: CAWRAWGGGYTF

j_call: TRBJ2-5
clone_size: -
v_call: TRBV7-3
d_call: TRBD1
cdr3_nt: TGTGCCAGCAGCCAGGGGGATGAAGAGACCCAGTACTTC
cdr3_aa: CASSQGDEETQYF

j_call: TRBJ2-1
clone_size: -
v_call: TRBV5-1
d_call: -
cdr3_nt: TGCGCCAGCAGCTTGGAAGCCGAGCAGTTCTTC
cdr3_aa: CASSLEAEQFF

j_call: TRBJ2-1
clone_size: -
v_call: TRBV5-1
d_call: -
cdr3_nt: TGCGCCAGCAGCTTGGGACTCAATGAGCAGTTCTTC
cdr3_aa: CASSLGLNEQFF

j_call: TRBJ2-5
clone_size: -
v_call: TRBV6-5
d_call: -
cdr3_nt: TGTGCCAGCAGGGGCCTTATAGAGACCCAGTACTTC
cdr3_aa: CASRGLIETQYF

j_call: TRBJ2-7
clone_size: -
v_call: TRBV19
d_call: TRBD2
cdr3_nt: TGTGCCAGTAGTATGCCTAGCGGAACCTACGAGCAGTACTTC
cdr3_aa: CASSMPSGTYEQYF

j_call: TRBJ2-5
clone_size: -
v_call: TRBV7-9
d_call: -
cdr3_nt: TGTGCCAGCAGCAAATCTAGGGAGAGAGAGACCCAGTACTTC
cdr3_aa: CASSKSRERETQYF

j_call: TRBJ2-2
clone_size: -
v_call: TRBV4-3
d_call: TRBD1
cdr3_nt: TGCGCCAGCAGCCAAGGTGGGGGACAGGGAGGAATAGACACCGGGGAGCTGTTTTTT
cdr3_aa: CASSQGGGQGGIDTGELFF

j_call: TRBJ2-7
clone_size: -
v_call: TRBV10-1
d_call: -
cdr3_nt: TGCGCCAGCAGCCCTCCCAAGGTGGGGCTCTCCTACGAGCAGTACTTC
cdr3_aa: CASSPPKVGLSYEQYF

j_call: TRBJ2-4
clone_size: few
v_call: TRBV6-5
d_call: -
cdr3_nt: TGTGCCAGCAGACCCCGGCAGGGTGCCATTCAGTACTTC
cdr3_aa: CASRPRQGAIQYF

j_call: TRBJ2-3
clone_size: -
v_call: TRBV29-1
d_call: TRBD2
cdr3_nt: TGCAGCGTTGATGGACTAGCGGGAGGGACAGATACGCAGTATTTT
cdr3_aa: CSVDGLAGGTDTQYF

j_call: TRBJ2-5
clone_size: -
v_call: TRBV2
d_call: TRBD2
cdr3_nt: TGTGCCAGCACCGGGAGGCAAGGAGGGGAGACCCAGTACTTC
cdr3_aa: CASTGRQGGETQYF

j_call: TRBJ2-7
clone_size: few
v_call: TRBV21-1
d_call: -
cdr3_nt: TGTGCCAGCAGCAAAGAGGGGCAGGTGAGCTCCTACGAGCAGTACTTC
cdr3_aa: CASSKEGQVSSYEQYF

j_call: TRBJ2-1
clone_size: -
v_call: TRBV6-1
d_call: -
cdr3_nt: TGTGCCAGTGTTGCTAGCATGGTCGATGAGCAGTTCTTC
cdr3_aa: CASVASMVDEQFF

j_call: TRBJ1-2
clone_size: once
v_call: TRBV30
d_call: TRBD1
cdr3_nt: TGTGCCTGGAATCTGTTACAGGGGCGGGACTATGGCTACACCTTC
cdr3_aa: CAWNLLQGRDYGYTF

j_call: TRBJ2-7
clone_size: once
v_call: TRBV4-3
d_call: TRBD2
cdr3_nt: TGCGCCAGCAGCCAAGTGTGGGAGGGCCGGTACGAGCAGTACTTC
cdr3_aa: CASSQVWEGRYEQYF

j_call: TRBJ2-7
clone_size: -
v_call: TRBV4-3
d_call: TRBD2
cdr3_nt: TGCGCCAGCAGCCAGGGACTAGGCTACGAGCAGTACTTC
cdr3_aa: CASSQGLGYEQYF

j_call: TRBJ2-1
clone_size: -
v_call: TRBV2
d_call: TRBD2
cdr3_nt: TGTGCCAGCAGTGAAGTGGGACTAGGGCAGTTCTTC
cdr3_aa: CASSEVGLGQFF

j_call: TRBJ1-1
clone_size: -
v_call: TRBV7-3
d_call: -
cdr3_nt: TGTGCCAGCAGCTTAGGGGGCCCCCCGAACACTGAAGCTTTCTTT
cdr3_aa: CASSLGGPPNTEAFF

j_call: TRBJ2-7
clone_size: -
v_call: TRBV5-1
d_call: -
cdr3_nt: TGCGCCAGCAGCCCGGAGTCCTACGAGCAGTACTTC
cdr3_aa: CASSPESYEQYF

j_call: TRBJ2-7
clone_size: -
v_call: TRBV29-1
d_call: TRBD2
cdr3_nt: TGCAGCGTTCCTGTAATACTAGCGGGAGGGGACTACGAGCAGTACTTC
cdr3_aa: CSVPVILAGGDYEQYF

j_call: TRBJ2-6
clone_size: -
v_call: TRBV9
d_call: -
cdr3_nt: TGTGCCAGCAGCGCAGAATCTGGGGCCAACGTCCTGACTTTC
cdr3_aa: CASSAESGANVLTF

j_call: TRBJ2-7
clone_size: -
v_call: TRBV27
d_call: -
cdr3_nt: TGTGCCAGCAGTTCTGGACAGCTATCCTACGAGCAGTACTTC
cdr3_aa: CASSSGQLSYEQYF

j_call: TRBJ2-3
clone_size: once
v_call: TRBV19
d_call: -
cdr3_nt: TGTGCCAGTAGTAGCGGGGCTAGCTATACGCAGTATTTT
cdr3_aa: CASSSGASYTQYF

j_call: TRBJ2-7
clone_size: few
v_call: TRBV4-3
d_call: -
cdr3_nt: TGCGCCAGCAGCCAAGACGCCGGCAGGGGTCCCTACGAGCAGTACTTC
cdr3_aa: CASSQDAGRGPYEQYF

j_call: TRBJ1-2
clone_size: -
v_call: TRBV4-1
d_call: TRBD1
cdr3_nt: TGCGCCAGCAGCCAACCCGACAGGGTAGGCGGCTACACCTTC
cdr3_aa: CASSQPDRVGGYTF

j_call: TRBJ2-1
clone_size: -
v_call: TRBV7-3
d_call: -
cdr3_nt: TGTGCCAGCAGATCCGGGAAGTCCTACAATGAGCAGTTCTTC
cdr3_aa: CASRSGKSYNEQFF

j_call: TRBJ1-5
clone_size: -
v_call: TRBV15
d_call: -
cdr3_nt: TGTGCCACCAGCAGAGATCTTTCCGGGACACATAGCAATCAGCCCCAGCATTTT
cdr3_aa: CATSRDLSGTHSNQPQHF

j_call: TRBJ1-5
clone_size: few
v_call: TRBV10-1
d_call: -
cdr3_nt: TGCGCCAGCAGCTTAACAGGGAAATCTCAGCCCCAGCATTTT
cdr3_aa: CASSLTGKSQPQHF

j_call: TRBJ1-1
clone_size: -
v_call: TRBV4-1
d_call: TRBD1
cdr3_nt: TGCGCCAGCAGCCAAGTACCCTACAGGGGGCCGGCTGAAGCTTTCTTT
cdr3_aa: CASSQVPYRGPAEAFF

j_call: TRBJ2-7
clone_size: -
v_call: TRBV6-6
d_call: TRBD2
cdr3_nt: TGTGCCAGCACCTGGACTAGCGGGGCCTACGAGCAGTACTTC
cdr3_aa: CASTWTSGAYEQYF

j_call: TRBJ1-5
clone_size: -
v_call: TRBV6-5
d_call: -
cdr3_nt: TGTGCCAGCAGTTCCAACAGGGGCAATCAGCCCCAGCATTTT
cdr3_aa: CASSSNRGNQPQHF

j_call: TRBJ1-5
clone_size: -
v_call: TRBV5-6
d_call: -
cdr3_nt: TGTGCCAGCAGCCCCCGACAGTATAGCAATCAGCCCCAGCATTTT
cdr3_aa: CASSPRQYSNQPQHF

j_call: TRBJ2-3
clone_size: -
v_call: TRBV7-2
d_call: TRBD1
cdr3_nt: TGTGCCAGCAGCACGGGGACAGGAGATACGCAGTATTTT
cdr3_aa: CASSTGTGDTQYF

j_call: TRBJ2-1
clone_size: -
v_call: TRBV7-9
d_call: TRBD2
cdr3_nt: TGTGCCAGCAGCTCGGGGGGCGGGAGGGGGTTCAATGAGCAGTTCTTC
cdr3_aa: CASSSGGGRGFNEQFF

j_call: TRBJ2-1
clone_size: -
v_call: TRBV7-3
d_call: -
cdr3_nt: TGTGCCAGCAGCTTCTCTAGCGACCACAATGAGCAGTTCTTC
cdr3_aa: CASSFSSDHNEQFF

j_call: TRBJ2-7
clone_size: -
v_call: TRBV5-1
d_call: -
cdr3_nt: TGCGCCAGCAGCTTCCAGGGCGCCCACGAGCAGTACTTC
cdr3_aa: CASSFQGAHEQYF

j_call: TRBJ2-1
clone_size: -
v_call: TRBV29-1
d_call: TRBD2
cdr3_nt: TGCAGCGCTCCGGGAGGAGCCTACAATGAGCAGTTCTTC
cdr3_aa: CSAPGGAYNEQFF

j_call: TRBJ2-5
clone_size: -
v_call: TRBV27
d_call: TRBD1
cdr3_nt: TGTGCCAGCAGTTTACGCAACCACGCTCAGGGGGCCGGGGAGACCCAGTACTTC
cdr3_aa: CASSLRNHAQGAGETQYF

j_call: TRBJ1-5
clone_size: once
v_call: TRBV18
d_call: -
cdr3_nt: TGTGCCAGCTCACCTTCGGGGCAGCCCCAGCATTTT
cdr3_aa: CASSPSGQPQHF

j_call: TRBJ1-5
clone_size: -
v_call: TRBV29-1
d_call: -
cdr3_nt: TGCAGCGTTGTCGAACAGGGCAGCAATCAGCCCCAGCATTTT
cdr3_aa: CSVVEQGSNQPQHF

j_call: TRBJ1-2
clone_size: -
v_call: TRBV14
d_call: -
cdr3_nt: TGTGCCAGCAGCCAAACTCAGGGGCCCGGCTATGGCTACACCTTC
cdr3_aa: CASSQTQGPGYGYTF

j_call: TRBJ1-2
clone_size: few
v_call: TRBV18
d_call: TRBD1
cdr3_nt: TGTGCCAGCTCACCGGACAGGGAATATGGCTACACCTTC
cdr3_aa: CASSPDREYGYTF

j_call: TRBJ2-7
clone_size: -
v_call: TRBV7-2
d_call: -
cdr3_nt: TGTGCCAGCAGCTCGGCGTCGGGTTACGAGCAGTACTTC
cdr3_aa: CASSSASGYEQYF

j_call: TRBJ2-5
clone_size: -
v_call: TRBV30
d_call: -
cdr3_nt: TGTGCCTGGAGTGTAAGAGACCAAGAGACCCAGTACTTC
cdr3_aa: CAWSVRDQETQYF

j_call: TRBJ2-3
clone_size: -
v_call: TRBV11-2
d_call: -
cdr3_nt: TGTGCCAGCACCTACCTGGTACCGACAGATACGCAGTATTTT
cdr3_aa: CASTYLVPTDTQYF

j_call: TRBJ2-1
clone_size: few
v_call: TRBV5-1
d_call: TRBD2
cdr3_nt: TGCGCCAGCAGCTTGGGCGTGAGCCTAGCGGGAGGGGAGCAGTTCTTC
cdr3_aa: CASSLGVSLAGGEQFF

j_call: TRBJ2-7
clone_size: -
v_call: TRBV5-1
d_call: TRBD2
cdr3_nt: TGCGCCAGCAGCTTTACTAGCGGAAAGGCCTACGAGCAGTACTTC
cdr3_aa: CASSFTSGKAYEQYF

j_call: TRBJ2-1
clone_size: once
v_call: TRBV10-1
d_call: TRBD2
cdr3_nt: TGCGCCAGCACCAGACTAGCGCCCGATGGCGATGAGCAGTTCTTC
cdr3_aa: CASTRLAPDGDEQFF

j_call: TRBJ2-7
clone_size: -
v_call: TRBV9
d_call: TRBD2
cdr3_nt: TGTGCCAGCAGCACCCACCCCATCCTAGCGGGGGGTCAGTACGAGCAGTACTTC
cdr3_aa: CASSTHPILAGGQYEQYF

j_call: TRBJ2-6
clone_size: -
v_call: TRBV10-2
d_call: TRBD2
cdr3_nt: TGCGCCAGCAAAGGGGGTAGCGGGAACTCTGGGGCCAACGTCCTGACTTTC
cdr3_aa: CASKGGSGNSGANVLTF

j_call: TRBJ2-7
clone_size: many
v_call: TRBV6-1
d_call: TRBD2
cdr3_nt: TGTGCCAGCAGTGCGGGGCTAGCGGGGGCCAGGTCCTACGAGCAGTACTTC
cdr3_aa: CASSAGLAGARSYEQYF